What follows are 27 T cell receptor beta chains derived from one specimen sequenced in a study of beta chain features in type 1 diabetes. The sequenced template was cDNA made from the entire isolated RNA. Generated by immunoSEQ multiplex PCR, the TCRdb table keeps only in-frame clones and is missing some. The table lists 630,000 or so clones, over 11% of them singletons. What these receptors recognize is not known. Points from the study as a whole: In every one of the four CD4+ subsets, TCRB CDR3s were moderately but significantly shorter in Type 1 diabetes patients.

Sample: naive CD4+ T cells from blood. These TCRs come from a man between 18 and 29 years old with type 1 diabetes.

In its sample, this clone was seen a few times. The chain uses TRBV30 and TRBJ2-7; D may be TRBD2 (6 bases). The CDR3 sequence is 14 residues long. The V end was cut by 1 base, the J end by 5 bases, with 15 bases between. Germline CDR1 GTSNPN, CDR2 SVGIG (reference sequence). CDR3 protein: CAWSAGLSSHEQYF. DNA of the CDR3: TGTGCCTGGAGTGCGGGACTTTCCTCGCACGAGCAGTACTTC. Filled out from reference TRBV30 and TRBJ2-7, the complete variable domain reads SQTIHQWPATLVQPVGSPLSLECTVEGTSNPNLYWYRQAAGRGLQLLFYSVGIGQISSEVPQNLSASRPQDRQFILSSKKLLLSDSGFYLCAWSAGLSSHEQYFGPGTRLTVT.

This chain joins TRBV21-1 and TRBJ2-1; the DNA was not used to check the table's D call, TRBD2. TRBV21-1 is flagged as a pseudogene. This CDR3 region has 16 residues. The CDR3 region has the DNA TGTGCCAGCAGCACAAAGCGGGAGATTAATTACGGTGAGCAGTTCTTC. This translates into CASSTKREINYGEQFF.

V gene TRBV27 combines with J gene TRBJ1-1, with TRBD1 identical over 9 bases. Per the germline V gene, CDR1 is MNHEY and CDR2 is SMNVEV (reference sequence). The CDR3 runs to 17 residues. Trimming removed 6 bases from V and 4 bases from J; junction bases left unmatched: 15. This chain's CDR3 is CASSTPQGTGSITEAFF. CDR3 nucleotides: TGTGCCAGCAGCACTCCCCAGGGGACAGGGTCGATCACTGAAGCTTTCTTT.

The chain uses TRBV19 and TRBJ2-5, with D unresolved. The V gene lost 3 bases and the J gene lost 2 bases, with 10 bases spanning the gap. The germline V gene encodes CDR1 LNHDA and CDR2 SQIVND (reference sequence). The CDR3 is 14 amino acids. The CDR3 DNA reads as TGTGCCAGTAGTATGTACGGCTTTCAAGAGACCCAGTACTTC. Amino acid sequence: CASSMYGFQETQYF. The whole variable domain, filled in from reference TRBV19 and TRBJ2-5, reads DGGITQSPKYLFRKEGQNVTLSCEQNLNHDAMYWYRQDPGQGLRLIYYSQIVNDFQKGDIAEGYSVSREKKESFPLTVTSAQKNPTAFYLCASSMYGFQETQYFGPGTRLLVL.

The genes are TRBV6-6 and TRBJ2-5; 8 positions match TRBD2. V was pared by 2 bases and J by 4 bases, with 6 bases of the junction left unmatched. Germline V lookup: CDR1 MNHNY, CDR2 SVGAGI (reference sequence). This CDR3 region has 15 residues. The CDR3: CASSYPLAGRETQYF. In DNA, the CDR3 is TGTGCCAGCAGTTACCCATTAGCGGGAAGAGAGACCCAGTACTTC.

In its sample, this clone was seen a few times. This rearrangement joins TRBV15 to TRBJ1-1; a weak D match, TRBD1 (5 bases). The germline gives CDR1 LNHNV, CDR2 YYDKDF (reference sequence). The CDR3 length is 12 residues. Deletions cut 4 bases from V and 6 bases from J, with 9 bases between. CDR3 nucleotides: TGTGCCACCAGCAAAGGGGCCGCTGAAGCTTTCTTT. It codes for CATSKGAAEAFF.

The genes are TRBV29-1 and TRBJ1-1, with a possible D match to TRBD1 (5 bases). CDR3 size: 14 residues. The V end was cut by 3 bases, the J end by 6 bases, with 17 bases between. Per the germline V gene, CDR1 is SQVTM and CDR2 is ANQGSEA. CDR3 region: CSVEKGKGTPEAFF. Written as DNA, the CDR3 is TGCAGCGTTGAGAAGGGGAAAGGGACGCCTGAAGCTTTCTTT.

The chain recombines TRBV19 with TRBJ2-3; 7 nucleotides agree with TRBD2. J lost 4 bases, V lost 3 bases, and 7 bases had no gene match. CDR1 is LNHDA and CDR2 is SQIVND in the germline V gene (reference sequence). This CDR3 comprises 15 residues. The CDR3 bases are TGTGCCAGTAGTATTGGGGGGGATTGGGCAGATACGCAGTATTTT. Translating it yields CASSIGGDWADTQYF. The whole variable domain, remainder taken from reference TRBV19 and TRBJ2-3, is DGGITQSPKYLFRKEGQNVTLSCEQNLNHDAMYWYRQDPGQGLRLIYYSQIVNDFQKGDIAEGYSVSREKKESFPLTVTSAQKNPTAFYLCASSIGGDWADTQYFGPGTRLTVL.

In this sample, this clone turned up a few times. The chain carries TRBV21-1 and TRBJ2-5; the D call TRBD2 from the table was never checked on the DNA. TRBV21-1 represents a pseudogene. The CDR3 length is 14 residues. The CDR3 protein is CASSKDRCGETQYF. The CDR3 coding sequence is TGTGCCAGCAGCAAGGACCGGTGCGGGGAGACCCAGTACTTC.

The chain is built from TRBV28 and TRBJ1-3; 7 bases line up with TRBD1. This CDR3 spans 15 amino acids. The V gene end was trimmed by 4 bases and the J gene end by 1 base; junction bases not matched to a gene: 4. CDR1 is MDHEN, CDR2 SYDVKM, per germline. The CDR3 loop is CASSSGTVSGNTIYF. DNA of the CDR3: TGTGCCAGCAGTTCCGGGACAGTATCTGGAAACACCATATATTTT.

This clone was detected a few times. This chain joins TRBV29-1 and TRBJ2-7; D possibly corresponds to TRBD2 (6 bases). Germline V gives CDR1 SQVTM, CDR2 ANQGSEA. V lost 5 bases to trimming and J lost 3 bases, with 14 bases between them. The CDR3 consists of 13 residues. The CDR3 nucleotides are TGCAGCGTTCGGTCTAGCGCACGCTACGAGCAGTACTTC. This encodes CSVRSSARYEQYF.

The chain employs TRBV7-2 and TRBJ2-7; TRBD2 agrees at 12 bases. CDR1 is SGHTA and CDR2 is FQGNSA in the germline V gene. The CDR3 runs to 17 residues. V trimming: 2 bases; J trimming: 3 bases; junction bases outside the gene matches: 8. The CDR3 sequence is CASSLRWLAGGLYEQYF. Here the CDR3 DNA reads TGTGCCAGCAGCTTACGGTGGCTAGCGGGAGGGCTCTACGAGCAGTACTTC.

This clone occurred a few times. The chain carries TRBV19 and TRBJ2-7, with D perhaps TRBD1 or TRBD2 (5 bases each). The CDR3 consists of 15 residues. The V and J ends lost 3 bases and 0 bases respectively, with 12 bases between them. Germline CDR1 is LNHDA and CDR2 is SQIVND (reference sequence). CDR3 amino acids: CASSITGRNSYEQYF. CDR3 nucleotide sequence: TGTGCCAGTAGTATCACGGGACGGAACTCCTACGAGCAGTACTTC.

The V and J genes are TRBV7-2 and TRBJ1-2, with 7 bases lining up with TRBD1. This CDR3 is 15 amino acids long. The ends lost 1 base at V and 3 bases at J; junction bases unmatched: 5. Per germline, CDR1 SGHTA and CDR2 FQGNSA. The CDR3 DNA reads TGTGCCAGCAGCTTAGGTCAGGGGGAAGACTATGGCTACACCTTC. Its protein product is CASSLGQGEDYGYTF.

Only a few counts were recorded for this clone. CDR3 DNA: TGTGCCAGCAGCCAAGATTGGGCCCAAACTAGCACAGATACGCAGTATTTT. Translated, it gives CASSQDWAQTSTDTQYF. The chain combines TRBV4-2 with TRBJ2-3; D is unclear. This CDR3 comprises 17 residues. The V gene lost 0 bases and the J gene lost 0 bases, with 13 bases spanning the gap. Germline V lookup: CDR1 LGHNA, CDR2 YNFKEQ.

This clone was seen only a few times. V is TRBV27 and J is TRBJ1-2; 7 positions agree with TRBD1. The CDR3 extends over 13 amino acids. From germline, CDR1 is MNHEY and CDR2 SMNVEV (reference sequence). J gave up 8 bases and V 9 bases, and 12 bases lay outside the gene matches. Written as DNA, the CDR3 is TGTGCCAGTCGGTCTACAGGGGTTGTAGGCTACACCTTC. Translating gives CASRSTGVVGYTF.

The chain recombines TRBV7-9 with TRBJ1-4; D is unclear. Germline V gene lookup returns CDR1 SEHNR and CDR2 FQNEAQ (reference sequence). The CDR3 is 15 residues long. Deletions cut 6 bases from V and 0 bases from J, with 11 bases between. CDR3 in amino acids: CASSNGRATNEKLFF. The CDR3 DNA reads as TGTGCCAGCAGTAACGGACGGGCAACTAATGAAAAACTGTTTTTT.

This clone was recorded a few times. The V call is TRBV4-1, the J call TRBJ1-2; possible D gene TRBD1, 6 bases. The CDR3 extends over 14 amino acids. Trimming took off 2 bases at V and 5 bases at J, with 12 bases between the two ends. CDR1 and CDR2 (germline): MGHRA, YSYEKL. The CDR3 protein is CASSQTRGGYGYTF. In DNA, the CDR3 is TGCGCCAGCAGCCAAACCAGGGGTGGGTATGGCTACACCTTC.

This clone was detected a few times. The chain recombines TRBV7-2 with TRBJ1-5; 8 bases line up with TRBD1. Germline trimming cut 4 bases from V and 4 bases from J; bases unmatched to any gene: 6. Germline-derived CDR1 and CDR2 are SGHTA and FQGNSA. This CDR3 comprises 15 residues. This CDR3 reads CASSWTGKGNQPQHF. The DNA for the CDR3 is TGTGCCAGCAGCTGGACAGGGAAGGGTAATCAGCCCCAGCATTTT.

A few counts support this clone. The chain's CDR3 is CASTPGQQETQYF. The CDR3 nucleotides are TGCGCCAGTACCCCGGGACAGCAAGAGACCCAGTACTTC. The chain recombines TRBV5-1 with TRBJ2-5, with TRBD1 identical over 7 bases. CDR3 length: 13 amino acids. V shed 8 bases and J 2 bases; nucleotides not matched to a gene: 6. Germline V lookup: CDR1 SGHRS, CDR2 YFSETQ. The full variable domain, rest sourced from reference TRBV5-1 and TRBJ2-5, is KAGVTQTPRYLIKTRGQQVTLSCSPISGHRSVSWYQQTPGQGLQFLFEYFSETQRNKGNFPGRFSGRQFSNSRSEMNVSTLELGDSALYLCASTPGQQETQYFGPGTRLLVL.

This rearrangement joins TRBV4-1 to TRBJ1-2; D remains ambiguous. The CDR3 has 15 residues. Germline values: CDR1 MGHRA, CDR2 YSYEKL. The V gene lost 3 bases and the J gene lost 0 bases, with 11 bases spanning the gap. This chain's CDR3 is CASSQAGRANYGYTF. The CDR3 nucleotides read TGCGCCAGCAGCCAGGCAGGCCGCGCTAACTATGGCTACACCTTC.

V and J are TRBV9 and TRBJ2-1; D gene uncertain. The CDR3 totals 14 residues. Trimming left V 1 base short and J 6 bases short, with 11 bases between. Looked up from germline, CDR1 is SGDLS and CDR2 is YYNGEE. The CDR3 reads CASSVRAGSNEQFF. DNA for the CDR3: TGTGCCAGCAGCGTACGGGCAGGTTCCAATGAGCAGTTCTTC.

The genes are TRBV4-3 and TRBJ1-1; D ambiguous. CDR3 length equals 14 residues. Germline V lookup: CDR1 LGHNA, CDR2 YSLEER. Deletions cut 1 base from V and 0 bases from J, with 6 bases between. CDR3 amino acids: CASSQVPMNTEAFF. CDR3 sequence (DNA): TGCGCCAGCAGCCAAGTACCGATGAACACTGAAGCTTTCTTT.

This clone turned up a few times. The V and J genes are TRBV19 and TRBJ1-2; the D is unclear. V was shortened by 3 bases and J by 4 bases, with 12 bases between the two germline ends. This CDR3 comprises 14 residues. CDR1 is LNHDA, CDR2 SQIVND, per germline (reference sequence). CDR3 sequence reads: CASSIGPTIYGYTF. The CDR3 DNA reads TGTGCCAGTAGTATTGGGCCTACAATCTATGGCTACACCTTC.

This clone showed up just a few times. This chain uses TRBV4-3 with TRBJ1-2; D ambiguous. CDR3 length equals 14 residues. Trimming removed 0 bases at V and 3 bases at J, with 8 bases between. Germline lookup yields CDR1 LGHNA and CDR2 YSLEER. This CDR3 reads CASSQESAYYGYTF. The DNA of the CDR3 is TGCGCCAGCAGCCAAGAGTCAGCCTACTATGGCTACACCTTC.

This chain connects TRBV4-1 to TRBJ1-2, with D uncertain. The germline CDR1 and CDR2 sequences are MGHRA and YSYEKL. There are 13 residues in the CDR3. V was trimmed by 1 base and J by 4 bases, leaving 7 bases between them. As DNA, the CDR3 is TGCGCCAGCAGCCAAGGCGGAATCTATGGCTACACCTTC. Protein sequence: CASSQGGIYGYTF.

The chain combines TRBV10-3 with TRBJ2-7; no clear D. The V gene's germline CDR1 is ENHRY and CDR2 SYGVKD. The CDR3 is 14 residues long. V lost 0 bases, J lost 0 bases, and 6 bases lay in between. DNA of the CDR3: TGTGCCATCAGTGAGTCTGTCTACTCCTACGAGCAGTACTTC. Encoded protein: CAISESVYSYEQYF.